This T cell receptor (beta chain) was recovered during a study of naive and memory T cell subsets. Study-wide points: Findings for naive and memory subsets could not be checked against ground truth. A few larger clonotypes appeared in naive repertoires, especially CD8, possibly memory cells re-expressing CD45RA.

Separate alpha and beta amplification began at the second PCR step. CD4 T cells were positively selected, then CD8 T cells from the CD4-negative fraction. Cells stained for CD3, CD4, CD8, CD45RA and CD27 were sorted into four subsets. The beta constant-region primer was an equimolar mix of two oligonucleotides covering TRBC1 and TRBC2. Nested alpha and beta constant-region primers with the SP2 primer drove four PCR rounds on ligated cDNA. TCRdb called the UMI-ligation and nested PCR reads again in MiXCR, with one record for every CDR3 protein. The sample holds approximately 150,000 distinct CDR3 sequences, about 20% seen once. The CDR3 is 15 amino acids. V dropped 2 bases and J dropped 5 bases, with 16 bases sitting between them. CDR1 and CDR2 from the germline V gene are MNHEY and SVGAGI. This clonotype occurred a few times. Its matching antigen is unknown.

The clonotype was recovered from a human donor in good health. Sequences were obtained from naive CD4+ T cells from blood. The chain employs TRBV6-5 and TRBJ2-7, with a weak D call TRBD1 (6 bases). This chain's CDR3 is CASSYGRPRQDEQYF. The CDR3 DNA sequence: TGTGCCAGCAGTTACGGTCGTCCCCGACAGGACGAGCAGTACTTC.